A single TCR beta chain is shown here with its context. Its antigen is as yet unknown. Assay: immunoSEQ multiplex PCR; the TCRdb copy retains only in-frame clones and omits some. Of 90,000 to 120,000 clones in the sample, roughly 86% are singletons; the top ten hold 2.5% to 4%. The sample comes from a study of T cell responses to AZD1222 COVID-19 vaccine. Whole-study findings and limits: Close to half of all spike-specific TCRs reportedly target regions of the variants that are unmutated. White British people made up most donors, females outnumbered males, and clonal diversity was possibly underestimated. Repertoire samples came only from after the peak T cell response.

Germline V gene lookup returns CDR1 MNHEY and CDR2 SVGAGI. The CDR3 extends over 15 amino acids. V dropped 5 bases and J dropped 0 bases, with 11 bases sitting between them. This TCR derives from an adult in good health. The genes are TRBV6-5 and TRBJ1-5; D not resolved. This material consisted of peripheral blood, taken on day 0 of AZD1222 vaccination. The CDR3 here is CASSRTVYSNQPQHF. The CDR3 DNA reads TGTGCCAGCAGTCGGACGGTTTATAGCAATCAGCCCCAGCATTTT.